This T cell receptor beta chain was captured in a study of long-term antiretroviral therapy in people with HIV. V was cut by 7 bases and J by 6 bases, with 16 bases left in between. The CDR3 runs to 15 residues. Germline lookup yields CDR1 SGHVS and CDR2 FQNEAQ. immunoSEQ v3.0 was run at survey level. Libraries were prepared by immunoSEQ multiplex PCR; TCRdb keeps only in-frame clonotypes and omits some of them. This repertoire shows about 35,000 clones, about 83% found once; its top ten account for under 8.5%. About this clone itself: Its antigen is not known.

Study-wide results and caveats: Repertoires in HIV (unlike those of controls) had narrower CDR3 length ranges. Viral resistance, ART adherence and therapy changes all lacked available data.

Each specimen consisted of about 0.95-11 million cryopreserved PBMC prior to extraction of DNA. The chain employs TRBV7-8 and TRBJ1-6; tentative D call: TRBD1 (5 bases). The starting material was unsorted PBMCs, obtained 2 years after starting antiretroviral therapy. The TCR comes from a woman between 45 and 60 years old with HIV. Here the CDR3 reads CASTERGRTNSPLHF. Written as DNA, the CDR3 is TGTGCCAGCACCGAAAGGGGCCGGACTAATTCACCCCTCCACTTT. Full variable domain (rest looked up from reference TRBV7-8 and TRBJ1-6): GAGVSQSPRYKVAKRGQDVALRCDPISGHVSLFWYQQALGQGPEFLTYFQNEAQLDKSGLPSDRFFAERPEGSVSTLKIQRTQQEDSAVYLCASTERGRTNSPLHFGNGTRLTVT.